The T cell receptor (beta chain) described here comes from a study of blood T cell repertoires in COVID-19. The repertoire was sequenced with immunoSEQ multiplex PCR; TCRdb's copy has only in-frame clones and lacks some. The sample records around 380,000 clones, roughly 86% being singletons. Sequenced: PBMCs or T cells enriched from blood (not recorded which). This TCR came from a man under 40 who had recovered from COVID-19.

CDR3 sequence reads: CASSELGTGVRSPLHF. For the CDR3, the DNA is TGTGCCAGCAGTGAATTGGGGACAGGGGTCCGATCACCCCTCCACTTT. The V gene is TRBV2, the J gene TRBJ1-6, with TRBD1 matching over 10 bases. The CDR3 extends over 16 amino acids. The germline gives CDR1 SNHLY, CDR2 FYNNEI. With 2 bases clipped from V and 10 bases from J, the junction kept 8 bases outside the gene matches.